These 21 T cell receptor beta chains were all obtained from the same sample, sequenced in a study of blood T cells in healthy people across ages. For the second PCR, which ran for about 7 to 11 cycles, a sample-barcoded 5' primer and a J-beta primer mix were used. A single record per CDR3 protein comes from TCRdb applying MiXCR to the 5' RACE reads. The sample yields about 750,000 distinct CDR3 sequences, about 48% seen once. Sequenced sample: blood. These receptors came from a man aged 80 or over in good health.

The genes are TRBV15 and TRBJ2-5; D is perhaps TRBD1 or TRBD2 (5 bases each). The germline gives CDR1 LNHNV, CDR2 YYDKDF (reference sequence). This CDR3 spans 15 amino acids. Deletions cut 3 bases from V and 11 bases from J, with 22 bases between. The CDR3 region has the DNA TGTGCCACCAGCAGTGGGACCGGACTGGACAATGAGCAGTACTTC. It yields the protein CATSSGTGLDNEQYF.

The chain couples TRBV5-4 to TRBJ2-5, with a tentative D call TRBD2 (6 bases). The DNA end lines up better with TRBJ2-7; the J call may be wrong. The V gene's germline CDR1 is SGHNT and CDR2 YYREEE (reference sequence). The CDR3 is made up of 12 amino acids. The CDR3 nucleotides read TGTGCCAGTTCAGCGGGCGATTACGAGCAGTACTTC. This gives the protein CASSAGDYEQYF.

This clonotype was seen only a few times. The V gene is TRBV12-3 or TRBV12-4, the J gene TRBJ2-1; 14 positions match TRBD2. This CDR3 region has 15 residues. J gave up 8 bases and V 7 bases, and 7 bases lay outside the gene matches. CDR3 sequence (DNA): TGTGCCAGCACAGCCGGGACTAGCGGGAGTTATGAGCAGTTCTTC. Translating gives CASTAGTSGSYEQFF.

CDR3 nucleotide sequence: TGCAGTGCTAGTCTGACAGGGGACGCTTTCTTT. This encodes CSASLTGDAFF. This chain connects TRBV20-1 to TRBJ1-1, with 8 bases identical to TRBD1. The CDR3 is made up of 11 amino acids. Germline V gene sequence: CDR1 DFQATT, CDR2 SNEGSKA (reference sequence). The V gene end was trimmed by 3 bases and the J gene end by 11 bases; junction bases not matched to a gene: 5.

In this sample, this clonotype turned up a few times. V and J are TRBV20-1 and TRBJ2-5; TRBD2 matches at 16 bases. Germline trimming cut 4 bases from V and 4 bases from J; bases unmatched to any gene: 6. Germline assignment: CDR1 DFQATT and CDR2 SNEGSKA (reference sequence). This CDR3 comprises 16 residues. The CDR3, as DNA: TGCAGTGCTATGCAGGGGACTAGCGGGAGGGGAGAGACCCAGTACTTC. Protein sequence: CSAMQGTSGRGETQYF.

CDR3 sequence reads: CATSKGQGAGETQYF. The CDR3 coding sequence is TGTGCCACCAGTAAGGGACAGGGGGCGGGGGAGACCCAGTACTTC. The chain combines TRBV24-1 with TRBJ2-5; 12 nucleotides agree with TRBD1. V dropped 6 bases and J dropped 5; count of bases not matched to a gene: 6. This CDR3 has 15 amino acids. Germline V gene lookup returns CDR1 KGHDR and CDR2 SFDVKD.

This chain links TRBV7-6 with TRBJ2-7; 9 nucleotides agree with TRBD1. V shed 5 bases and J 1 base; nucleotides not matched to a gene: 6. The CDR3 has 15 residues. Germline CDR1 is SGHVS and CDR2 is FNYEAQ. The CDR3 region is CASSAGTGRSYEQYF. CDR3 in DNA: TGTGCCAGCAGCGCGGGGACAGGGCGTTCCTACGAGCAGTACTTC.

The rearrangement joins TRBV7-9 to TRBJ1-2; D possibly corresponds to TRBD1 (5 bases). Germline loops: CDR1 SEHNR, CDR2 FQNEAQ (reference sequence). The CDR3 totals 14 residues. The V gene lost 0 bases and the J gene lost 0 bases, with 5 bases spanning the gap. The CDR3 DNA reads as TGTGCCAGCAGCTTAGCCAGGGCTAACTATGGCTACACCTTC. Translation gives CASSLARANYGYTF.

This clonotype was counted between two and nine times. The chain is built from TRBV6-2 or TRBV6-3 and TRBJ2-4, with 9 bases identical to TRBD1. J was trimmed by 7 bases and V by 0 bases; bases with no gene match: 7. CDR1 is MNHEY and CDR2 is SVGEGT in the germline V gene. The CDR3 loop spans 16 amino acids. The CDR3: CASSYSRQGDRNIQYF. Written as DNA, the CDR3 is TGTGCCAGCAGTTACTCGAGACAGGGGGACCGGAACATTCAGTACTTC.

This rearrangement joins TRBV10-3 to TRBJ2-5; TRBD1 agrees at 10 bases. The J call may be faulty, since TRBJ2-7 better matches the DNA end. The length of the CDR3 is 11 residues. Germline CDR1 and CDR2: ENHRY and SYGVKD. CDR3 residues: CATRTGGEQYF. The CDR3 nucleotides read TGTGCCACGAGGACAGGGGGCGAGCAGTACTTC.

The J gene is TRBJ1-3, the V gene TRBV6-1; the match to TRBD1 covers 8 bases. Germline V CDR1 and CDR2: MNHNS, SASEGT. The CDR3 totals 15 residues. V trimming: 6 bases; J trimming: 0 bases; junction bases outside the gene matches: 4. The chain's CDR3 is CASSAGTGSGNTIYF. CDR3 in DNA: TGTGCCAGCAGCGCTGGGACAGGCTCTGGAAACACCATATATTTT.

This clonotype appeared a few times. The V and J genes are TRBV29-1 and TRBJ2-7; 7 nucleotides match TRBD1. Germline V gene lookup returns CDR1 SQVTM and CDR2 ANQGSEA. CDR3 length: 12 amino acids. J gave up 9 bases and V 7 bases, and 12 bases lay outside the gene matches. The CDR3 DNA follows: TGCAGCGGAGGACAGGCGCCGCAGGGGCAGTACTTC. As protein: CSGGQAPQGQYF.

This clonotype was observed a few times. The chain carries TRBV6-6 and TRBJ2-7; D remains unclear. In germline, CDR1 is MNHNY, CDR2 SVGAGI (reference sequence). The CDR3 has 14 amino acids. With 6 bases removed from V and 10 bases from J, the gap between germline ends came to 22 bases. The CDR3 sequence: CASSRTAQVVTQYF. In DNA, the CDR3 is TGTGCCAGCAGCCGGACGGCCCAAGTCGTAACCCAGTACTTC.

The gene calls are TRBV7-9 and TRBJ1-2; D is uncertain. Germline V gene lookup returns CDR1 SEHNR and CDR2 FQNEAQ (reference sequence). Trimming left V 4 bases short and J 8 bases short, with 8 bases between. The length of the CDR3 is 11 residues. For the CDR3, the DNA is TGTGCCAGCAGCTCCTCCGGGGGCTACACCTTC. Encoded protein: CASSSSGGYTF.

The V gene is TRBV20-1, the J gene TRBJ1-5, with D perhaps TRBD1 (6 bases). V lost 5 bases and J lost 3, with 14 bases in between. The CDR3 is 14 amino acids. CDR1 and CDR2 (germline): DFQATT, SNEGSKA (reference sequence). The DNA for the CDR3 is TGCAGTGCTGCAGGCGGGGGCTACAATCAGCCCCAGCATTTT. Translation: CSAAGGGYNQPQHF.

This clonotype was picked up one time. The rearrangement uses TRBV6-5 and TRBJ2-7; D gene unclear. Germline V CDR1 and CDR2: MNHEY, SVGAGI. Trimming took 2 bases from V and 0 from J, leaving 11 bases between them. The CDR3 spans 15 residues. This CDR3 reads CASSYERTASYEQYF. CDR3 coding DNA: TGTGCCAGCAGTTACGAACGCACCGCCTCCTACGAGCAGTACTTC.

In this sample, this clonotype turned up once. V is TRBV15 and J is TRBJ2-4, with D perhaps matching TRBD1 (5 bases). Germline V gives CDR1 LNHNV, CDR2 YYDKDF (reference sequence). The CDR3 runs to 12 residues. V was pared by 1 base and J by 15 bases, with 13 bases between. CDR3 nucleotides: TGTGCCACCAGCAGAGGACCCAGGGATTCGTACTTC. Translated, it gives CATSRGPRDSYF.

This clonotype appeared once. V gene TRBV12-3 or TRBV12-4 combines with J gene TRBJ2-5; perhaps TRBD1 as D (6 bases). CDR3 length: 15 amino acids. The V end lost 6 bases, the J end lost 4 bases, and 18 bases lay between the germline ends. The chain's CDR3 is CASSPGQSTGETQYF. The CDR3 DNA follows: TGTGCCAGCAGCCCCGGACAGTCCACCGGAGAGACCCAGTACTTC.

This clonotype was counted between two and nine times. V gene TRBV7-2 combines with J gene TRBJ1-2; 7 nucleotides line up with TRBD1. J gave up 7 bases and V 5 bases, and 13 bases lay outside the gene matches. Germline V gene data show CDR1 as SGHTA and CDR2 as FQGNSA. CDR3 length equals 15 residues. The CDR3 region has the DNA TGTGCCAGCAGCCCCAGGACGACAGGGTATGGTGGCTACACCTTC. This translates into CASSPRTTGYGGYTF.

This clonotype was picked up a small number of times. The chain employs TRBV29-1 and TRBJ1-1; a possible D gene is TRBD1 (6 bases). Trimming shortened V by 0 bases and J by 12 bases, and 14 bases separated the two germline ends. The CDR3 consists of 12 residues. Germline V lookup: CDR1 SQVTM, CDR2 ANQGSEA. The CDR3 DNA is TGCAGCGTTGAAGATGGTTTCACAGGGCCTTTCTTT. Translating gives CSVEDGFTGPFF.

This sequence joins TRBV19 and TRBJ2-6; TRBD2 aligns across 7 bases. Germline assignment: CDR1 LNHDA and CDR2 SQIVND (reference sequence). This CDR3 comprises 16 residues. V shed 10 bases and J 2 bases; nucleotides not matched to a gene: 11. In DNA, the CDR3 is TGTGCCACCCTGGGGGAGGGAAAGACTGGGGCCAACGTCCTGACTTTC. This encodes CATLGEGKTGANVLTF.